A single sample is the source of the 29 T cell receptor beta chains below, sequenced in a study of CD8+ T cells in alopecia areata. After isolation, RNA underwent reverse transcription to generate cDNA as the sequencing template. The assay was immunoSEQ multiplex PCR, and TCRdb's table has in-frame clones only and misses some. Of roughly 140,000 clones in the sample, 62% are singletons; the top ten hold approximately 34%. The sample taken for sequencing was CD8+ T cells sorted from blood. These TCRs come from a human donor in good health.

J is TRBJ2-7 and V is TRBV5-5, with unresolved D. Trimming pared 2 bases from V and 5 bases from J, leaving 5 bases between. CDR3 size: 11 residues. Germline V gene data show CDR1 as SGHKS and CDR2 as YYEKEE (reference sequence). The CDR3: CASSFSNEQYF. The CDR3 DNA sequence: TGTGCCAGCAGCTTTTCGAACGAGCAGTACTTC.

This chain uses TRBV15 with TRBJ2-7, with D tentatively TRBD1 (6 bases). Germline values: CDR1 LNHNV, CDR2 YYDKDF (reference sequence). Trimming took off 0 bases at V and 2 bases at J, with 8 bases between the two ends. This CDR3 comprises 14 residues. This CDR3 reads CATSREGATYEQYF. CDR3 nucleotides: TGTGCCACCAGCAGAGAGGGGGCCACCTACGAGCAGTACTTC.

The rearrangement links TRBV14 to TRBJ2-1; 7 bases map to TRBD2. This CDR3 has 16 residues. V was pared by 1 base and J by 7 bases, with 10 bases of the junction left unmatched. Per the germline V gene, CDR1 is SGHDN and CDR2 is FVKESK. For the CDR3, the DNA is TGTGCCAGCAGCCAAGTCGGAAGGCGGGAGAGGAATGAGCAGTTCTTC. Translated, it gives CASSQVGRRERNEQFF.

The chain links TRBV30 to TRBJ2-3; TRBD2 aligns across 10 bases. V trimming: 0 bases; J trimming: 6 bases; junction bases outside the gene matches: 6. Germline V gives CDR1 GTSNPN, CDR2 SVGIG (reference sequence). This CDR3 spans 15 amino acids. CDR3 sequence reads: CAWSVWASGSDTQYF. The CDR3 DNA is TGTGCCTGGAGTGTATGGGCTAGCGGGAGCGATACGCAGTATTTT.

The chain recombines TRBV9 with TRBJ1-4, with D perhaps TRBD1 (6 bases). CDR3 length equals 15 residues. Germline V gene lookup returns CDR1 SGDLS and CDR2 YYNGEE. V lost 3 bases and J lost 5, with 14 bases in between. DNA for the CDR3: TGTGCCAGCAGCGGAACAGGGCATGAGAATGAAAAACTGTTTTTT. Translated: CASSGTGHENEKLFF.

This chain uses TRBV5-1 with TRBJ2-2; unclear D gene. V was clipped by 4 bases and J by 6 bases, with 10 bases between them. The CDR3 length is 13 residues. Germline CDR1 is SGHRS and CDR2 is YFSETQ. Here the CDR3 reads CASSPTPAGELFF. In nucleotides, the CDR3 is TGCGCCAGCAGCCCTACACCCGCCGGGGAGCTGTTTTTT.

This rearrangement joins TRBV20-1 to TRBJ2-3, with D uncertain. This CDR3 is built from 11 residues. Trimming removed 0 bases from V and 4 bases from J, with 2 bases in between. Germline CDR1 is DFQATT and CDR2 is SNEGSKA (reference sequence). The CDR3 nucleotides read TGCAGTGCTAGAGAGGCAGATACGCAGTATTTT. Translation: CSAREADTQYF.

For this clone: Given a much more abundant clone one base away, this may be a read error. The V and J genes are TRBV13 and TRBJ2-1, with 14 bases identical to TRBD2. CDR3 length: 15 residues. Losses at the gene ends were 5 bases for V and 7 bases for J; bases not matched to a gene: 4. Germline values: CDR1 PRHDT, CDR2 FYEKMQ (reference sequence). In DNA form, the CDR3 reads TGTGCCAGCAGCCCGGGACTAGCGGGAGCAAATGAGCAGTTCTTC. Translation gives CASSPGLAGANEQFF.

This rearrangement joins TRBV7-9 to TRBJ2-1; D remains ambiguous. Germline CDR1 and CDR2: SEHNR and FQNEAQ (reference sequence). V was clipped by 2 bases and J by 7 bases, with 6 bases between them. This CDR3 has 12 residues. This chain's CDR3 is CASSLLVNEQFF. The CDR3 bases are TGTGCCAGCAGCTTACTGGTGAATGAGCAGTTCTTC.

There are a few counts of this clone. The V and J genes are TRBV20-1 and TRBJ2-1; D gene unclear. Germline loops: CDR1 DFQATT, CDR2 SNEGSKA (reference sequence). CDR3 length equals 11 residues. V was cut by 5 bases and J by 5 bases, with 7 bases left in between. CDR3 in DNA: TGCAGTGCTCCGAAAGACAATGAGCAGTTCTTC. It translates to CSAPKDNEQFF.

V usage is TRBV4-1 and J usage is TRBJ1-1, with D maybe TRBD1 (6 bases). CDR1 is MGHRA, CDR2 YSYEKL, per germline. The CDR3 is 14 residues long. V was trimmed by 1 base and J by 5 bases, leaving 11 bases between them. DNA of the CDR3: TGCGCCAGCAGCCAAGCCGAGGGGGGGACTGAAGCTTTCTTT. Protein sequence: CASSQAEGGTEAFF.

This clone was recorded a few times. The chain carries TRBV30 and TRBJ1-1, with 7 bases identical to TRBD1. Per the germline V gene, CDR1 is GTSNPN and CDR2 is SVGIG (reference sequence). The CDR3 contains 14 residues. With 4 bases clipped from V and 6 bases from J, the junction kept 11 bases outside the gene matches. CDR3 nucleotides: TGTGCCTGGATTCTTCTAGGGGGCCGGCCTGAAGCTTTCTTT. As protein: CAWILLGGRPEAFF.

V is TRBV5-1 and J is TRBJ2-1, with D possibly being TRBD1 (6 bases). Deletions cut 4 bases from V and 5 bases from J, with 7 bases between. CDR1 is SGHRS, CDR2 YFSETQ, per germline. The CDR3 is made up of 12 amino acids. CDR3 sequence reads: CASSRQDNEQFF. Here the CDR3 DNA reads TGCGCCAGCAGCCGACAGGACAATGAGCAGTTCTTC.

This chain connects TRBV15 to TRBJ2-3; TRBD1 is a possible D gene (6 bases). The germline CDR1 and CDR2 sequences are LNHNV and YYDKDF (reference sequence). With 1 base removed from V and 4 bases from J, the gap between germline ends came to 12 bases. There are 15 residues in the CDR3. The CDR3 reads CATSRGGGGPDTQYF. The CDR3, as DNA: TGTGCCACCAGCAGAGGAGGGGGTGGCCCAGATACGCAGTATTTT.

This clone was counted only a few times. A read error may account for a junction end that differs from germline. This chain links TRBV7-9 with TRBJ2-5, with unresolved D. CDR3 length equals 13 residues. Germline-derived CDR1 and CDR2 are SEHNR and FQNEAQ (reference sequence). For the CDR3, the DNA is TGTGCCTCAAGCGCGGAAGGCTACGAGTCCCCCAACTTC. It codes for CASSAEGYESPNF.

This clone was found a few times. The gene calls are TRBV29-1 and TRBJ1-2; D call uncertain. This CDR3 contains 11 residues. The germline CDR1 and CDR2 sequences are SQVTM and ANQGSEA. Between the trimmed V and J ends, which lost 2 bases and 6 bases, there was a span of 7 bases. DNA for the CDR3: TGCAGCGTTGAAATCCGTCATGGCTACACCTTC. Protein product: CSVEIRHGYTF.

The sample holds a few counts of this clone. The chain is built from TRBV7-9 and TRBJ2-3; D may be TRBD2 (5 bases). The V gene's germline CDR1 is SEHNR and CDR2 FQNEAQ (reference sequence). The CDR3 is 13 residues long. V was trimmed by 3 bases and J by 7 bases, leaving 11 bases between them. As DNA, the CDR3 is TGTGCCAGCAGCTTTTCCGGGGAATATACGCAGTATTTT. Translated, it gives CASSFSGEYTQYF.

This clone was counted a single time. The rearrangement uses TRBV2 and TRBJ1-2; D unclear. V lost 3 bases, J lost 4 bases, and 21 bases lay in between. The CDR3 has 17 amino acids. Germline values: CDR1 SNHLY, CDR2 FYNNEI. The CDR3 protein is CASSEIFTTAEVYGYTF. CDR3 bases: TGTGCCAGCAGTGAGATATTTACCACGGCGGAGGTCTATGGCTACACCTTC.

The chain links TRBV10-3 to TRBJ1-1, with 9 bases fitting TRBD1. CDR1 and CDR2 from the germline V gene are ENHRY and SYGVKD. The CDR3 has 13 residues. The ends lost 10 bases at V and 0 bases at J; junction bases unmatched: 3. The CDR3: CATWTGVNTEAFF. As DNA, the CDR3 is TGTGCCACCTGGACAGGGGTGAACACTGAAGCTTTCTTT.

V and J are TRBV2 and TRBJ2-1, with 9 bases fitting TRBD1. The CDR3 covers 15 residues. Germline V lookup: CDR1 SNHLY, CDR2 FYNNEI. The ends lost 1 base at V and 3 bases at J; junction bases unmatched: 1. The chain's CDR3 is CASSEGTGVYNEQFF. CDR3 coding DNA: TGTGCCAGCAGTGAAGGGACAGGGGTCTACAATGAGCAGTTCTTC.

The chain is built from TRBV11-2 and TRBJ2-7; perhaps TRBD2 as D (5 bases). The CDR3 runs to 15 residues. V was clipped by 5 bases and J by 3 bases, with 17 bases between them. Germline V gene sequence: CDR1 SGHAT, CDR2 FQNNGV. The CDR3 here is CASSPSALRGYEQYF. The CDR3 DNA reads TGTGCCAGCAGCCCCTCGGCGCTTCGGGGCTACGAGCAGTACTTC.

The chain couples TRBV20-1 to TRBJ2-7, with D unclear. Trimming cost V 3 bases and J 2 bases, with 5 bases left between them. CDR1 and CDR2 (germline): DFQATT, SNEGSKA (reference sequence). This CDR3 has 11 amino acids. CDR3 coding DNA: TGCAGTGCTAGGAACCCCTACGAGCAGTACTTC. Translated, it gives CSARNPYEQYF.

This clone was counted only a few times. CDR3 in amino acids: CASTPLYADTQYF. CDR3 bases: TGTGCCAGCACCCCACTTTACGCAGATACGCAGTATTTT. The chain is built from TRBV7-9 and TRBJ2-3; no clear D. V was trimmed by 7 bases and J by 4 bases, leaving 12 bases between them. The CDR3 runs to 13 residues. The germline V gene has CDR1 SEHNR and CDR2 FQNEAQ (reference sequence).

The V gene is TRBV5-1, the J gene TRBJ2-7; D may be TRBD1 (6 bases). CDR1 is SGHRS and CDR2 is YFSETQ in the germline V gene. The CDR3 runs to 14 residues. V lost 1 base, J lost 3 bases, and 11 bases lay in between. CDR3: CASSLLRGVYEQYF. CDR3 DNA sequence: TGCGCCAGCAGCTTGCTCAGGGGAGTCTACGAGCAGTACTTC.

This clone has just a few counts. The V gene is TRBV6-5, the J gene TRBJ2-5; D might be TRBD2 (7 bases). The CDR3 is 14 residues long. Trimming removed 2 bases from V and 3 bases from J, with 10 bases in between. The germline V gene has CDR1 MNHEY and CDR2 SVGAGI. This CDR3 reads CASSYGGAKETQYF. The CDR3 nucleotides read TGTGCCAGCAGTTACGGGGGGGCGAAAGAGACCCAGTACTTC.

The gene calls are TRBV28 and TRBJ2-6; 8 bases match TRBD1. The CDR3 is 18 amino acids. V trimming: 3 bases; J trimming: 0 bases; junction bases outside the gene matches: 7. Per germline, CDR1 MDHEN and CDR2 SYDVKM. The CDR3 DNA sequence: TGTGCCAGCAGTTTGACAGGGGCGATGAGCTCTGGGGCCAACGTCCTGACTTTC. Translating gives CASSLTGAMSSGANVLTF.

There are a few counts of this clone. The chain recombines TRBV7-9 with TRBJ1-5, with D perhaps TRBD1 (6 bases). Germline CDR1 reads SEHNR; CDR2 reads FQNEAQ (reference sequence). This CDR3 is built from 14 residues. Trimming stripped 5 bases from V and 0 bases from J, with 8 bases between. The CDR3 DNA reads TGTGCCAGCAGCCTGGGGGCTAGCAATCAGCCCCAGCATTTT. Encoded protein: CASSLGASNQPQHF.

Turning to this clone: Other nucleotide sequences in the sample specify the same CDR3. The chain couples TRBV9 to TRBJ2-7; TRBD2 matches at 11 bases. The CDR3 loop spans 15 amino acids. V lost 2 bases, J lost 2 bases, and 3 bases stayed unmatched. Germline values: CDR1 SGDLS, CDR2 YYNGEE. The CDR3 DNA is TGTGCCAGCAGCGTCGGGACTAGCGGAACCTACGAGCAGTACTTC. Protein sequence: CASSVGTSGTYEQYF.

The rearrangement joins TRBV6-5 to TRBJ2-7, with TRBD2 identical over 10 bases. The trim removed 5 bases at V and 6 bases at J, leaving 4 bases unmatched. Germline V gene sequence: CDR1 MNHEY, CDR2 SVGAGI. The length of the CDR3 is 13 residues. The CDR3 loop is CASSTSGNREQYF. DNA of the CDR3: TGTGCCAGCAGTACTAGCGGGAATCGCGAGCAGTACTTC.